This TCR beta chain derives from a study of T cells in Graves' hyperthyroidism and ophthalmopathy. Findings of the study overall: The model foresaw ophthalmopathy a median approximately 6.3 months prior to onset.

Amplified regions were TCR beta CDR3 sequences from RNA transcripts. HTBI primers were used for first-round RT-PCR of the TCR CDR3. One entry per CDR3 protein, called by TCRdb with MiXCR from the multiplex PCR reads. The data hold more than 550,000 distinct CDR3 sequences, with about 18% observed a single time. This clonotype showed up just a few times. What it binds is unknown. The sequenced sample consisted of blood. This clonotype was sampled from a man in his fifties or sixties with Graves' hyperthyroidism.

CDR3 sequence: CASSSLGDSADTQYF. The CDR3 bases are TGTGCCAGCAGCTCCCTTGGGGATTCGGCAGATACGCAGTATTTT. V is TRBV13 and J is TRBJ2-3, with D unclear. Between the trimmed V and J ends, which lost 4 bases and 4 bases, there was a span of 15 bases. Germline V CDR1 and CDR2: PRHDT, FYEKMQ (reference sequence). The CDR3 runs to 15 residues.